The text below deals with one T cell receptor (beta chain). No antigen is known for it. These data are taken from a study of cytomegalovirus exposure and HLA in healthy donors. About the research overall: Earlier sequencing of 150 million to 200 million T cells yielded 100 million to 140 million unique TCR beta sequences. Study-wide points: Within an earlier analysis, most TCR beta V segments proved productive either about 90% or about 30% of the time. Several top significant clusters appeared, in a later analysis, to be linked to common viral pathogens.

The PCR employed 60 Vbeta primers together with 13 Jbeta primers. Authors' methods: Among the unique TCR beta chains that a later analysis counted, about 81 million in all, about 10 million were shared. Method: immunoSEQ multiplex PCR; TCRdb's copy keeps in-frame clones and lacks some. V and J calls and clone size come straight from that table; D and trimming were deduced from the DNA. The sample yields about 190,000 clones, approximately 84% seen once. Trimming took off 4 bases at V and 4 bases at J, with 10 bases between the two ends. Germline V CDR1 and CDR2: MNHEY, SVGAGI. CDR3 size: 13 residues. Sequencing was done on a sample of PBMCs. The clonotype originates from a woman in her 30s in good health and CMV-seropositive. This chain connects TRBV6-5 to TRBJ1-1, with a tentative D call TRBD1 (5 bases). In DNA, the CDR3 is TGTGCCAGCAGTTCAGGGTGGAGCACTGAAGCTTTCTTT. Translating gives CASSSGWSTEAFF.